This T cell receptor (beta chain) originates from a study of T cells of healthy individuals. This CDR3 has 13 residues. Germline loops: CDR1 WSHSY, CDR2 SAAADI. V dropped 7 bases and J dropped 3 bases, with 12 bases sitting between them. TCRdb fed the 5' RACE reads into MiXCR, producing one record per CDR3 protein. In the table there are approximately 100,000 distinct CDR3 sequences, about 16% of which are singletons. The table lists this clonotype with a few counts. V is TRBV10-2 and J is TRBJ2-5; D remains ambiguous. The clonotype was recovered from a human donor in good health. The CDR3 reads CASTDWAKETQYF. In nucleotides, the CDR3 is TGCGCCAGCACCGACTGGGCTAAAGAGACCCAGTACTTC.